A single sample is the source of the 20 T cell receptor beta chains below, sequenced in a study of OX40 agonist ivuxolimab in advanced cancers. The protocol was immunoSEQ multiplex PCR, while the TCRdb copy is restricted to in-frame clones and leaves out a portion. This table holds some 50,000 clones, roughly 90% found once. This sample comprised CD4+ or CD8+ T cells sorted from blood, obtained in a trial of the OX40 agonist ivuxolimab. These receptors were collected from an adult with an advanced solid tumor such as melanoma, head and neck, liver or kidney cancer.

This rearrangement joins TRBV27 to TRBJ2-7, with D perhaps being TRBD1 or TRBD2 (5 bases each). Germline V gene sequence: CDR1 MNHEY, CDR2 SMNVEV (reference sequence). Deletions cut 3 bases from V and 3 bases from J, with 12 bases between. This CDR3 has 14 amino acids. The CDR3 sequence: CASSLDWGNYEQYF. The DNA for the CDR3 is TGTGCCAGCAGTTTGGACTGGGGCAACTACGAGCAGTACTTC.

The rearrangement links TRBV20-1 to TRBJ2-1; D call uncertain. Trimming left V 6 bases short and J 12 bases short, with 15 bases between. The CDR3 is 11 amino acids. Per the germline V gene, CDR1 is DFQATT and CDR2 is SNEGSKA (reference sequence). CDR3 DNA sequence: TGCAGTGCCTTCAGGCCGACCTTGCAGTTCTTC. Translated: CSAFRPTLQFF.

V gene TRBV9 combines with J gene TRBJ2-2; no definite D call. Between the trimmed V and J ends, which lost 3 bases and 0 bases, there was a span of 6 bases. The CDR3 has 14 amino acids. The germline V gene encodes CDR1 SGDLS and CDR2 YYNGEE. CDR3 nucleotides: TGTGCCAGCAGCGGAGACTCGAACACCGGGGAGCTGTTTTTT. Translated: CASSGDSNTGELFF.

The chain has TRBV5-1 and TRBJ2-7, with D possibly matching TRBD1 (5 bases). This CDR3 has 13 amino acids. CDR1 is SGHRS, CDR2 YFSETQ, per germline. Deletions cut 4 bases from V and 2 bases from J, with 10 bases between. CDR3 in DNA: TGCGCCAGCAGCCAGACAGCCACCTACGAGCAGTACTTC. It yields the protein CASSQTATYEQYF.

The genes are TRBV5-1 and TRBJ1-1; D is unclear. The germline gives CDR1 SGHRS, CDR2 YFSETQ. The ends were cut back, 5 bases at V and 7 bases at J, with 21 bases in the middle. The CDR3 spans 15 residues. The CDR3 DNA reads TGCGCCAGCAGTCCCCAGTACGGCGGGTCGGGTGAAGCTTTCTTT. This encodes CASSPQYGGSGEAFF.

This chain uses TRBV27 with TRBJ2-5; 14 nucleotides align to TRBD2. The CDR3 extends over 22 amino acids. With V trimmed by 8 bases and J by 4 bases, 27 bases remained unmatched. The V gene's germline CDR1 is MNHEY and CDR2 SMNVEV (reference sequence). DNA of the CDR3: TGTGCCAGCGCTGGGCGGGGACTAGCGGGGGTACCGGGTGGGACGAACCCAGAGACCCAGTACTTC. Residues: CASAGRGLAGVPGGTNPETQYF.

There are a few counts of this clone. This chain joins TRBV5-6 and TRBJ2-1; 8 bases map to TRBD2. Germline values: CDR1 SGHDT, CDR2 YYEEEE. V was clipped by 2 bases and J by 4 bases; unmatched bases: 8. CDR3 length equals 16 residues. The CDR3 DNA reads TGTGCCAGCAGCTTAAGCGTCGGGAGGGGGTACAATGAGCAGTTCTTC. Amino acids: CASSLSVGRGYNEQFF.

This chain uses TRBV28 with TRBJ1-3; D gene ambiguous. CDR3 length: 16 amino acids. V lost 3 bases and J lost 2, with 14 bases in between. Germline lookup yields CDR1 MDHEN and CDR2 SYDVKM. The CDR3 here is CASSFFTASTGNTIYF. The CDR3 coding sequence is TGTGCCAGCAGTTTTTTCACGGCTTCGACTGGAAACACCATATATTTT. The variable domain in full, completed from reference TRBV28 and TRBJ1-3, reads DVKVTQSSRYLVKRTGEKVFLECVQDMDHENMFWYRQDPGLGLRLIYFSYDVKMKEKGDIPEGYSVSREKKERFSLILESASTNQTSMYLCASSFFTASTGNTIYFGEGSWLTVV.

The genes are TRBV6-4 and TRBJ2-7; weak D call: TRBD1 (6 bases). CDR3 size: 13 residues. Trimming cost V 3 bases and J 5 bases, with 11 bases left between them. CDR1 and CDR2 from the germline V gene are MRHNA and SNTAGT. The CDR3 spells CASSEEQGHEQYF. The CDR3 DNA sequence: TGTGCCAGCAGTGAAGAACAGGGCCACGAGCAGTACTTC.

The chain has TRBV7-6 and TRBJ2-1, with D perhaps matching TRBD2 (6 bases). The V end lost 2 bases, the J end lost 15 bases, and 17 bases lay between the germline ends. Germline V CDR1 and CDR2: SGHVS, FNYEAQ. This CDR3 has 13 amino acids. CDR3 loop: CASSLNEGLDSFF. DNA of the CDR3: TGTGCCAGCAGCTTAAATGAGGGACTTGACTCGTTCTTC.

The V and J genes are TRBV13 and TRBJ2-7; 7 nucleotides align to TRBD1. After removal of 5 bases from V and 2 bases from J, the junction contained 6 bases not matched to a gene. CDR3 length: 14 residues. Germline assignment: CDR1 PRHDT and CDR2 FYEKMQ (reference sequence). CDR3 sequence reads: CASSPRQGAYEQYF. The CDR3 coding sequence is TGTGCCAGCAGCCCCCGGCAGGGGGCCTACGAGCAGTACTTC. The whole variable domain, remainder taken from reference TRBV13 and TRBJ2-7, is AAGVIQSPRHLIKEKRETATLKCYPIPRHDTVYWYQQGPGQDPQFLISFYEKMQSDKGSIPDRFSAQQFSDYHSELNMSSLELGDSALYFCASSPRQGAYEQYFGPGTRLTVT.

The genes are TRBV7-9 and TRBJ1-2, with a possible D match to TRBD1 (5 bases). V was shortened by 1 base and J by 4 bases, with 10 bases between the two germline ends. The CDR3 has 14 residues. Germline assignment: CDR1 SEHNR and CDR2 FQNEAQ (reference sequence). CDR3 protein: CASSLDSGIYGYTF. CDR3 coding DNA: TGTGCCAGCAGCTTAGACTCAGGGATCTATGGCTACACCTTC.

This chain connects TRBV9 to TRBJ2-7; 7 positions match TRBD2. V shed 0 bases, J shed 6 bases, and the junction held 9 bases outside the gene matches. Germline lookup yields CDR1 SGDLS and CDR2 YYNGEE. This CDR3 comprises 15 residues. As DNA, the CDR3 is TGTGCCAGCAGCGTAGAGGGGCGGGGGATAGGCGAGCAGTACTTC. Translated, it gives CASSVEGRGIGEQYF.

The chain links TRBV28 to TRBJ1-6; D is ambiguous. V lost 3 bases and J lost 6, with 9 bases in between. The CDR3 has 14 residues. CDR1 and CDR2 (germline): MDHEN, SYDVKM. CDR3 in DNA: TGTGCCAGCAGTTTTGAACCGGCTAATTCACCCCTCCACTTT. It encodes CASSFEPANSPLHF.

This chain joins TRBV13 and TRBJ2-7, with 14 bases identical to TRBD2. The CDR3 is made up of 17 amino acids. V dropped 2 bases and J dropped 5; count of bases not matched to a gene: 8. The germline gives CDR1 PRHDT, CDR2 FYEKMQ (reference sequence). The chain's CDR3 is CASSLRGLAGDRHEQYF. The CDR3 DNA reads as TGTGCCAGCAGCTTAAGGGGACTAGCGGGGGACCGCCACGAGCAGTACTTC.

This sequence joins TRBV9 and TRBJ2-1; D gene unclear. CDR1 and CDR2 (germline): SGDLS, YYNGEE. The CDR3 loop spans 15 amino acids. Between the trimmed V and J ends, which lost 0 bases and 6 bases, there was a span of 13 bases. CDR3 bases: TGTGCCAGCAGCGTAGTTCCAGGAGTCTCCAATGAGCAGTTCTTC. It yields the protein CASSVVPGVSNEQFF.

The CDR3 DNA is TGTGCCACCAGCAGAGGTCTGGACACCAACACCGGGGAGCTGTTTTTT. This encodes CATSRGLDTNTGELFF. The chain joins TRBV15 to TRBJ2-2; tentative D call: TRBD1 (5 bases). Germline V CDR1 and CDR2: LNHNV, YYDKDF (reference sequence). V was cut by 1 base and J by 2 bases, with 11 bases left in between. There are 16 residues in the CDR3.

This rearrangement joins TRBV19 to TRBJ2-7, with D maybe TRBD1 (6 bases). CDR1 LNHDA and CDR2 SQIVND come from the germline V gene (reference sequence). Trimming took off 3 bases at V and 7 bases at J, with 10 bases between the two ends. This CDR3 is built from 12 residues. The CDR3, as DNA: TGTGCCAGTAGTATTCGTACAGGGGAGCAGTACTTC. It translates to CASSIRTGEQYF.

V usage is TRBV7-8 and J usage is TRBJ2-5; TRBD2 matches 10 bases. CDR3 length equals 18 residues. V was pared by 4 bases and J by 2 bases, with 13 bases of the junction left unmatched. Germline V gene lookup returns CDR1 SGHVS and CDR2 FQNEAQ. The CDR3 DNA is TGTGCCAGCAGCTCCGGACTAGCGGCAAGACCCACACAAGAGACCCAGTACTTC. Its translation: CASSSGLAARPTQETQYF.

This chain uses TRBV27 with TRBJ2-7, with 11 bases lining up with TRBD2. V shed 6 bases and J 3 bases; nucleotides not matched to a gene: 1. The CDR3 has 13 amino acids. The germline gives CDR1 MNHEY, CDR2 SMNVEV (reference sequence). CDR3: CASRLAGDYEQYF. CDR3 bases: TGTGCCAGCAGACTAGCGGGAGACTACGAGCAGTACTTC.